These 26 T cell receptor beta chains came from one sample sequenced in a study of T cell clones after liver transplantation. Clones were sequenced by immunoSEQ multiplex PCR, and TCRdb holds only the in-frame ones, with some missing. Of more than 65,000 clones detected, roughly 80% appear once; the ten largest clones hold approximately 0.8%. The sequences come from CD4+ T cells from blood, collected 12 months after liver transplant. These receptors all come from a human patient who received a liver transplant. Some T cells may be the graft donor's.

V usage is TRBV6-6 and J usage is TRBJ1-5; a weak D match, TRBD1 (5 bases). The CDR3 consists of 14 residues. V shed 6 bases and J shed 6 bases, with 15 bases lying between them. Germline V gives CDR1 MNHNY, CDR2 SVGAGI (reference sequence). The CDR3, as DNA: TGTGCCAGCAGGCGCGAGAGGGGAGGTCAGCCCCAGCATTTT. Protein: CASRRERGGQPQHF.

Note on this clone: The sample holds other DNA sequences that translate to the same CDR3. This chain connects TRBV14 to TRBJ1-2; 7 bases match TRBD1. V dropped 4 bases and J dropped 7; count of bases not matched to a gene: 3. The germline V gene encodes CDR1 SGHDN and CDR2 FVKESK. The CDR3 length is 12 residues. Here the CDR3 DNA reads TGTGCCAGCAGCCCTGACAGGGCTGGCTACACCTTC. Its protein is CASSPDRAGYTF.

J is TRBJ2-1 and V is TRBV30, with TRBD2 as a possible D gene (6 bases). The ends were cut back, 4 bases at V and 9 bases at J, with 19 bases in the middle. The CDR3 runs to 14 residues. Germline lookup yields CDR1 GTSNPN and CDR2 SVGIG (reference sequence). For the CDR3, the DNA is TGTGCCTGGAAGGTCGGGAGTTTTATCAGTGAGCAGTTCTTC. It is translated as CAWKVGSFISEQFF.

The chain uses TRBV5-3 and TRBJ2-3; D perhaps matches TRBD2 (6 bases). TRBV5-3 counts as an open reading frame of uncertain function. V lost 5 bases, J lost 4 bases, and 20 bases lay in between. The CDR3 covers 16 residues. The DNA of the CDR3 is TGTGCCAGAAGAATTACTAGCAGGAGGGCCCCAGATACGCAGTATTTT. It encodes CARRITSRRAPDTQYF.

This chain links TRBV7-3 with TRBJ1-1; possibly TRBD1 for D (5 bases). Between the trimmed V and J ends, which lost 3 bases and 1 base, there was a span of 9 bases. The V gene's germline CDR1 is SGHTA and CDR2 FQGTGA. This CDR3 comprises 14 residues. The CDR3 DNA reads as TGTGCCAGCAGCTTGGGAGGGGAGAACACTGAAGCTTTCTTT. Translated, it gives CASSLGGENTEAFF. Filled out from reference TRBV7-3 and TRBJ1-1, the complete variable domain reads GAGVSQTPSNKVTEKGKYVELRCDPISGHTALYWYRQSLGQGPEFLIYFQGTGAADDSGLPNDRFFAVRPEGSVSTLKIQRTERGDSAVYLCASSLGGENTEAFFGQGTRLTVV.

The sample holds one count of this clone. The J gene is TRBJ1-1, the V gene TRBV6-5; possible D gene TRBD1, 6 bases. Germline CDR1 is MNHEY and CDR2 is SVGAGI. This CDR3 contains 15 residues. V was clipped by 0 bases and J by 2 bases, with 10 bases between them. The CDR3 loop is CASSYSTGINTEAFF. Written as DNA, the CDR3 is TGTGCCAGCAGTTACTCTACAGGGATAAACACTGAAGCTTTCTTT.

The rearrangement joins TRBV5-1 to TRBJ1-2; D gene unclear. Germline CDR1 is SGHRS and CDR2 is YFSETQ. The length of the CDR3 is 15 residues. Deletions cut 4 bases from V and 3 bases from J, with 16 bases between. CDR3 in DNA: TGCGCCAGCAGCACGGACCCCGAAGGTTACTATGGCTACACCTTC. This translates into CASSTDPEGYYGYTF.

This clone was detected once. The rearrangement uses TRBV6-5 and TRBJ2-7; 9 nucleotides line up with TRBD1. The germline CDR1 and CDR2 sequences are MNHEY and SVGAGI. This CDR3 has 15 amino acids. V shed 5 bases, J shed 2 bases, and the junction held 7 bases outside the gene matches. The CDR3 DNA is TGTGCCAGCAGTCAACAGGGGGCTAGGACCTACGAGCAGTACTTC. Translation gives CASSQQGARTYEQYF.

The V and J genes are TRBV7-8 and TRBJ2-1, with 8 bases matching TRBD1. CDR1 is SGHVS and CDR2 is FQNEAQ in the germline V gene. The CDR3 has 22 amino acids. The ends lost 5 bases at V and 9 bases at J; junction bases unmatched: 33. The CDR3 nucleotides are TGTGCCAGCAGCCCCCGTCTTAGAGGATTGGGTCGTGACAGGGGAAAAGTTCTTGAGCAGTTCTTC. Amino acid sequence: CASSPRLRGLGRDRGKVLEQFF.

The chain has TRBV7-9 and TRBJ1-3; weak D call: TRBD1 (6 bases). This CDR3 is 15 amino acids long. Germline V lookup: CDR1 SEHNR, CDR2 FQNEAQ (reference sequence). V shed 6 bases and J shed 0 bases, with 12 bases lying between them. The CDR3 DNA reads TGTGCCAGCAGGTTACAGGGAGGCTCTGGAAACACCATATATTTT. It encodes CASRLQGGSGNTIYF.

This clone was picked up one time. J is TRBJ1-1 and V is TRBV28, with a tentative D call TRBD1 (5 bases). This CDR3 has 13 residues. Germline CDR1 and CDR2: MDHEN and SYDVKM. Trimming removed 2 bases at V and 11 bases at J, with 15 bases between. The CDR3: CASSLLTRVEAFF. CDR3 DNA: TGTGCCAGCAGTTTACTAACCAGGGTTGAGGCTTTCTTT.

This rearrangement joins TRBV5-4 to TRBJ2-7; D gene unclear. The CDR3 runs 14 residues. CDR1 is SGHNT, CDR2 YYREEE, per germline (reference sequence). V shed 0 bases and J shed 0 bases, with 7 bases lying between them. Written as DNA, the CDR3 is TGTGCCAGCAGCTTGGATACAGCCTCCTACGAGCAGTACTTC. Translating gives CASSLDTASYEQYF.

This clone showed up just a few times. This chain connects TRBV7-2 to TRBJ1-4; the match to TRBD1 covers 7 bases. V trimming: 5 bases; J trimming: 4 bases; junction bases outside the gene matches: 7. The CDR3 contains 15 residues. Germline V gives CDR1 SGHTA, CDR2 FQGNSA. The CDR3 DNA is TGTGCCAGCAGCCCGCGGGACAGTTTTAATGAAAAACTGTTTTTT. Its protein product is CASSPRDSFNEKLFF. Together with reference TRBV7-2 and TRBJ1-4, the CDR3 gives the full variable domain: GAGVSQSPSNKVTEKGKDVELRCDPISGHTALYWYRQSLGQGLEFLIYFQGNSAPDKSGLPSDRFSAERTGGSVSTLTIQRTQQEDSAVYLCASSPRDSFNEKLFFGSGTQLSVL.

This clone was observed a few times. J is TRBJ2-1 and V is TRBV7-2; tentative D call: TRBD2 (6 bases). This CDR3 contains 16 residues. Germline lookup yields CDR1 SGHTA and CDR2 FQGNSA. V was pared by 5 bases and J by 4 bases, with 18 bases between. CDR3 DNA: TGTGCCAGCAGCCAAATGCGGGGCCACCTATACAATGAGCAGTTCTTC. Amino acids: CASSQMRGHLYNEQFF.

J is TRBJ2-7 and V is TRBV4-2, with 7 bases that match TRBD2. This CDR3 is built from 17 residues. CDR1 and CDR2 from the germline V gene are LGHNA and YNFKEQ. J lost 1 base, V lost 0 bases, and 9 bases had no gene match. CDR3 region: CASSQDVVGGRSYEQYF. CDR3 DNA sequence: TGTGCCAGCAGCCAAGACGTGGTGGGCGGGAGATCCTACGAGCAGTACTTC.

The rearrangement uses TRBV5-1 and TRBJ1-1; D uncertain. V shed 3 bases and J shed 4 bases, with 13 bases lying between them. The CDR3 runs 14 residues. Germline lookup yields CDR1 SGHRS and CDR2 YFSETQ. In DNA, the CDR3 is TGCGCCAGCAGCTCCCCGGATGGCGGCACTGAAGCTTTCTTT. Translation gives CASSSPDGGTEAFF. The complete variable domain, with remaining parts taken from reference TRBV5-1 and TRBJ1-1, reads KAGVTQTPRYLIKTRGQQVTLSCSPISGHRSVSWYQQTPGQGLQFLFEYFSETQRNKGNFPGRFSGRQFSNSRSEMNVSTLELGDSALYLCASSSPDGGTEAFFGQGTRLTVV.

Comment on this clone: No conserved phenylalanine or tryptophan ends this CDR3, so it is likely a read error. The DNA is omitted, as the CDR3 cannot be located on it reliably, and the CDR3 follows TCRdb's listing. V gene TRBV9 combines with J gene TRBJ1-1. The CDR3 is 10 amino acids long, termini counted. CDR1 is SGDLS, CDR2 YYNGEE, per germline. The CDR3 spells CASSTSWGAI.

This chain uses TRBV28 with TRBJ1-5; D not resolved. V gave up 6 bases and J gave up 0 bases, with 9 bases separating them. The CDR3 is 14 amino acids. Looked up from germline, CDR1 is MDHEN and CDR2 is SYDVKM. In nucleotides, the CDR3 is TGTGCCAGCAGGGGGATCTATAGCAATCAGCCCCAGCATTTT. This sequence encodes CASRGIYSNQPQHF.

J is TRBJ2-1 and V is TRBV7-2, with 10 bases that match TRBD1. In germline, CDR1 is SGHTA, CDR2 FQGNSA. J gave up 8 bases and V 5 bases, and 6 bases lay outside the gene matches. This CDR3 spans 14 amino acids. CDR3 nucleotide sequence: TGTGCCAGCAGCGCCCGGACAGGGGGTTATGAGCAGTTCTTC. It translates to CASSARTGGYEQFF.

This chain uses TRBV2 with TRBJ1-4, with a tentative D call TRBD1 (6 bases). In germline, CDR1 is SNHLY, CDR2 FYNNEI. Trimming took 3 bases from V and 3 from J, leaving 8 bases between them. The CDR3 has 14 amino acids. CDR3 nucleotides: TGTGCCAGCAGTGATGAGGGGGCTAATGAAAAACTGTTTTTT. This translates into CASSDEGANEKLFF.

The chain couples TRBV2 to TRBJ1-5; D remains ambiguous. V lost 4 bases and J 6 bases, leaving 7 bases between the germline ends. In germline, CDR1 is SNHLY, CDR2 FYNNEI. CDR3 length: 12 amino acids. CDR3 in DNA: TGTGCCAGCAGTGGGGATTCTCAGCCCCAGCATTTT. Translating gives CASSGDSQPQHF.

This chain joins TRBV15 and TRBJ1-1, with D tentatively TRBD1 (5 bases). There are 13 residues in the CDR3. Germline CDR1 and CDR2: LNHNV and YYDKDF (reference sequence). V was cut by 3 bases and J by 4 bases, with 9 bases left in between. CDR3 sequence: CATSSYRSTEAFF. The CDR3 DNA reads as TGTGCCACCAGCAGTTACAGGAGCACTGAAGCTTTCTTT. The variable domain in full, completed from reference TRBV15 and TRBJ1-1, reads DAMVIQNPRYQVTQFGKPVTLSCSQTLNHNVMYWYQQKSSQAPKLLFHYYDKDFNNEADTPDNFQSRRPNTSFCFLDIRSPGLGDTAMYLCATSSYRSTEAFFGQGTRLTVV.

The V call is TRBV25-1, the J call TRBJ2-1, with 7 bases lining up with TRBD2. The CDR3 contains 16 residues. Germline-derived CDR1 and CDR2 are MGHDK and SYGVNS. V shed 3 bases, J shed 10 bases, and the junction held 15 bases outside the gene matches. The CDR3 loop reads CASSERGGADSAEQFF. CDR3 DNA: TGTGCCAGCAGTGAGCGGGGAGGGGCTGATTCCGCGGAGCAGTTCTTC.

The chain has TRBV9 and TRBJ2-1; D is perhaps TRBD1 or TRBD2 (5 bases each). The germline gives CDR1 SGDLS, CDR2 YYNGEE. The CDR3 is 15 amino acids. The ends were cut back, 5 bases at V and 6 bases at J, with 18 bases in the middle. The CDR3 region has the DNA TGTGCCAGCAGTGAACTAGGGACGGTTCCCAATGAGCAGTTCTTC. It encodes CASSELGTVPNEQFF.

V and J are TRBV4-1 and TRBJ2-5; TRBD2 aligns across 14 bases. The trim removed 1 base at V and 3 bases at J, leaving 1 base unmatched. Germline V gene lookup returns CDR1 MGHRA and CDR2 YSYEKL. The CDR3 spans 16 residues. The CDR3 region is CASSQGLAGGKETQYF. In DNA, the CDR3 is TGCGCCAGCAGCCAAGGACTAGCGGGAGGGAAAGAGACCCAGTACTTC.

The chain links TRBV6-1 to TRBJ2-7; 7 bases are shared with TRBD2. There are 15 residues in the CDR3. The trim removed 6 bases at V and 0 bases at J, leaving 8 bases unmatched. Germline loops: CDR1 MNHNS, CDR2 SASEGT. CDR3 region: CASSLLADPSYEQYF. The CDR3 bases are TGTGCCAGCAGCTTGCTAGCGGACCCCTCCTACGAGCAGTACTTC.